The 10 T cell receptor beta chains in this list originate from one sample, sequenced in a study of blood T cell repertoires in COVID-19. TCRdb keeps only in-frame clones here, not all; method: immunoSEQ multiplex PCR. The sample consists of more than 200,000 clones, 65% to 85% of them appearing once. Sequenced input: peripheral blood. The receptors come from a woman older than 75 with acute or convalescent COVID-19.

As for this clone: A junction end diverges from the germline sequence, so it may reflect a read error. The rearrangement joins TRBV7-7 to TRBJ1-3; TRBD1 matches at 7 bases. The V gene's germline CDR1 is SSHAT and CDR2 FNYEAQ (reference sequence). The length of the CDR3 is 17 residues. CDR3 sequence reads: CASSPGTPGQTGGTIYF. The CDR3 DNA reads as TGTGCTAGCAGCCCTGGGACCCCGGGACAGACCGGTGGCACCATATATTTT.

This chain joins TRBV3-1 (or the pseudogene TRBV3-2) and TRBJ2-6, with 9 bases lining up with TRBD2. The J segment lost 2 bases and the V segment lost 0 bases, leaving 14 bases of the junction unmatched. This CDR3 is 21 amino acids long. CDR1 and CDR2 (germline): LGHDT, YNNKEL (reference sequence). The DNA of the CDR3 is TGTGCCAGCAGCCAAGATCTTGTAGCGGGAGCTTTCCGTCCTGGGGCCAACGTCCTGACTTTC. Residues: CASSQDLVAGAFRPGANVLTF.

The chain carries TRBV28 and TRBJ1-4; D uncertain. Per germline, CDR1 MDHEN and CDR2 SYDVKM. The CDR3 runs to 16 residues. V lost 6 bases, J lost 0 bases, and 14 bases lay in between. The CDR3 DNA sequence: TGTGCCAGCAGGCGGCGGAACCCTACAACTAATGAAAAACTGTTTTTT. It specifies CASRRRNPTTNEKLFF.

The J gene is TRBJ1-1, the V gene TRBV6-6; D is unresolved. V was pared by 7 bases and J by 0 bases, with 12 bases between. The V gene's germline CDR1 is MNHNY and CDR2 SVGAGI (reference sequence). The CDR3 covers 14 residues. CDR3 in amino acids: CASKKDLVNTEAFF. The CDR3 nucleotides are TGTGCCAGCAAGAAGGACTTAGTGAACACTGAAGCTTTCTTT.

The J gene is TRBJ1-2, the V gene TRBV6-4, with D hard to call. The length of the CDR3 is 13 residues. Germline loops: CDR1 MRHNA, CDR2 SNTAGT. Deletions cut 4 bases from V and 7 bases from J, with 13 bases between. Here the CDR3 DNA reads TGTGCCAGCAGTGCAACAATACGGGGTGGCTACACCTTC. The encoded protein is CASSATIRGGYTF.

V is TRBV18 and J is TRBJ2-5; D not resolved. Trimming removed 3 bases at V and 5 bases at J, with 7 bases between. Germline values: CDR1 KGHSH, CDR2 LQKENI. The CDR3 spans 12 residues. The CDR3 sequence: CASSPTAETQYF. In DNA, the CDR3 is TGTGCCAGCTCACCTACAGCCGAGACCCAGTACTTC.

The count of this clone is one. J is TRBJ2-2 and V is TRBV11-3; 11 bases map to TRBD1. CDR3 length: 17 residues. The V and J ends lost 3 bases and 3 bases, in that order; junction bases with no gene match: 6. The germline CDR1 and CDR2 sequences are SGHNT and YENEEA. As DNA, the CDR3 is TGTGCCAGCAGCTTGGATAGGGACAGGGGGGACACCGGGGAGCTGTTTTTT. Protein product: CASSLDRDRGDTGELFF. The variable domain in full, completed from reference TRBV11-3 and TRBJ2-2, reads EAGVVQSPRYKIIEKKQPVAFWCNPISGHNTLYWYLQNLGQGPELLIRYENEEAVDDSQLPKDRFSAERLKGVDSTLKIQPAELGDSAVYLCASSLDRDRGDTGELFFGEGSRLTVL.

The V call is TRBV18, the J call TRBJ2-5; maybe TRBD1 (5 bases). The V end lost 0 bases, the J end lost 4 bases, and 15 bases lay between the germline ends. The CDR3 sequence is 16 residues long. CDR1 is KGHSH, CDR2 LQKENI, per germline. CDR3: CASSPPSGIRTETQYF. The CDR3 nucleotides are TGTGCCAGCTCACCACCATCAGGGATAAGGACAGAGACCCAGTACTTC.

The CDR3 here is CAGQGATEAFF. The DNA for the CDR3 is TGTGCCGGACAGGGGGCCACTGAAGCTTTCTTT. V and J are TRBV30 and TRBJ1-1; 11 bases agree with TRBD1. Unmatched junction bases numbered 0, after V lost 8 bases and J lost 4 bases. CDR1 is GTSNPN, CDR2 SVGIG, per germline (reference sequence). The CDR3 extends over 11 amino acids.

The V and J genes are TRBV12-3 or TRBV12-4 and TRBJ2-7; 11 positions agree with TRBD1. Losses at the gene ends were 4 bases for V and 6 bases for J; bases not matched to a gene: 2. This CDR3 has 13 residues. CDR3: CASSSGTGGEQYF. In DNA, the CDR3 is TGTGCCAGCAGTTCCGGGACAGGGGGCGAGCAGTACTTC.